This is a list of T cell receptor beta chains from one sample in a study of T cells in localized non-small cell lung cancer. Profiling relied on immunoSEQ multiplex PCR, and the TCRdb table lists in-frame clones only, not all of them. The sample has more than 20,000 clones; over 65% are singletons. Here the sequenced sample was PBMCs, taken before any cancer treatment. The receptors shown here come from a woman aged 35 to 75 with stage II squamous cell lung carcinoma. Each CDR3 is given with its conserved first and last residue. D genes are given only for firm matches. Not every row has a clone size; where given, it reads once, few, many or a size class.

>.|TRBV6-5|TRBJ2-7|TRBD2
TGTGCCAGCAGTACCCCGGGGACTAGCGGTTACGAGCAGTACTTC
CASSTPGTSGYEQYF
>.|TRBV11-3|TRBJ2-7|TRBD1
TGTGCCAGCAGCTTAGATGGGGGACAGCGCTACGAGCAGTACTTC
CASSLDGGQRYEQYF
>.|TRBV7-9|TRBJ2-7|TRBD1
TGTGCCAGCAGCTTTTGGGACAGAGCCTACGAGCAGTACTTC
CASSFWDRAYEQYF
>.|TRBV7-2|TRBJ2-1|.
TGTGCCAGCAGCCGAGAGACTCACAATGAGCAGTTCTTC
CASSRETHNEQFF
>.|TRBV7-2|TRBJ2-7|.
TGTGCCAGCAGCCTCTATCATGGAGAAACTTACGAGCAGTACTTC
CASSLYHGETYEQYF
>medium-sized|TRBV23-1|TRBJ1-4|.
TGCGCCCCTTGGACGGGAGCAACTAATGAGGTGGAAAAACTGTTTTTT
CAPWTGATNEVEKLFF
>.|TRBV10-2|TRBJ2-2|TRBD2
TGCGCCAGCAGGCTAGCGGGAGGGTTGGGCACCGGGGAGCTGTTTTTT
CASRLAGGLGTGELFF
>.|TRBV2|TRBJ2-5|.
TGTGCCAGCAGTGAAGCTGGGCCGGGCGGGACCCAGTACTTC
CASSEAGPGGTQYF
>.|TRBV5-1|TRBJ2-1|.
TGCGCCAGCAGCCACCCTAGCGTCGGCCGCTCCTACAATGAGCAGTTCTTC
CASSHPSVGRSYNEQFF
>.|TRBV2|TRBJ2-7|.
TGTGCCAGCAGGTCGGGTCCAAACTACGAGCAGTACTTC
CASRSGPNYEQYF
>.|TRBV6-5|TRBJ2-2|.
TGTGCCAGCAGCGCTTCGACAGTTTCCACCGGGGAGCTGTTTTTT
CASSASTVSTGELFF
>.|TRBV19|TRBJ2-7|TRBD1
TGTGCCAGTAGTGACCAGGGGGCCTACGAGCAGTACTTC
CASSDQGAYEQYF
>.|TRBV5-8|TRBJ2-1|TRBD1
TGTGCCAGCAGCTTACCGACAGGGGTGAGCTCCTACAATGAGCAGTTCTTC
CASSLPTGVSSYNEQFF
>few|TRBV7-2|TRBJ1-1|.
TGTGCCAGCAGCTTAGCGGATGGCACTGAAGCTTTCTTT
CASSLADGTEAFF
>.|TRBV18|TRBJ2-1|TRBD2
TGTGCCAGCTCACCAGGGCTAGCGGGAGGCAAATACCCCCACAATGAGCAGTTCTTC
CASSPGLAGGKYPHNEQFF
>.|TRBV11-2|TRBJ1-1|.
TGTGCCAGCAGCTTAGCCGGTCTCATGAACACTGAAGCTTTCTTT
CASSLAGLMNTEAFF
>.|TRBV11-2|TRBJ2-1|.
TGTGCCAGCAGCGGCGAGTTTTGGGGGAGTGATAATGAGCAGTTCTTC
CASSGEFWGSDNEQFF
>.|TRBV5-6|TRBJ2-5|.
TGTGCCAGCAGCTTGGAGGTCCAAGAGACCCAGTACTTC
CASSLEVQETQYF
>.|TRBV5-1|TRBJ2-7|TRBD2
TGCGCCAGCAGCTGGGGACTAGCGGGAACTATTGGCAAGTCCTACGAGCAGTACTTC
CASSWGLAGTIGKSYEQYF
>.|TRBV7-8|TRBJ1-4|TRBD1
TGTGCCAGCAGTGCCCTTTCGACAGGGTTTGAAAAACTGTTTTTT
CASSALSTGFEKLFF
>.|TRBV6-1|TRBJ1-4|.
TGTGCCAGCAGCGAAAAGAAGAGGGACCGAATAGTTCGGGGCGAAAAACTGTTTTTT
CASSEKKRDRIVRGEKLFF
>medium-sized|TRBV13|TRBJ2-7|.
TGTGCCAGCAGCTTAGGCACAGGAGGGACGGCCGAGCAGTACTTC
CASSLGTGGTAEQYF
>.|TRBV7-9|TRBJ2-3|.
TGTGCCACCAAAGCTAAGCGAACAACTCGCACAGATACGCAGTATTTT
CATKAKRTTRTDTQYF
>.|TRBV7-8|TRBJ2-2|TRBD1
TGTGCCAGCAGCTTTTGGGGACAGGGGCCTGTCGGGGAGCTGTTTTTT
CASSFWGQGPVGELFF
>.|TRBV5-6|TRBJ2-4|TRBD1
TGTGCCAGCACCCGGGGACAGAAAAACATTCAGTACTTC
CASTRGQKNIQYF
>.|TRBV6-4|TRBJ2-7|.
TGTGCCAGCAGTGTACCCTGGGACACCGCAACCTTGAACTACGAGCAGTACTTC
CASSVPWDTATLNYEQYF
>.|TRBV7-2|TRBJ2-5|TRBD2
TGTGCCAGCACTTACGGGAGCGGGAGGGCCCAGGAGACCCAGTACTTC
CASTYGSGRAQETQYF
>.|TRBV19|TRBJ1-3|.
TGTGCCAGTAAGAGGTCGGGGGGCGCCGGAAACACCATATATTTT
CASKRSGGAGNTIYF
>.|TRBV6-1|TRBJ1-1|.
TGTGCCAGCAGTGAGTACACCATGAACACTGAAGCTTTCTTT
CASSEYTMNTEAFF
>.|TRBV19|TRBJ2-1|TRBD1
TGTGCCAGTAGTTACAGGGGGCCCTACAATGAGCAGTTCTTC
CASSYRGPYNEQFF
>.|TRBV5-4|TRBJ1-2|TRBD1
TGTGCCAGCAGCTTGGGTCCGGGGGACAGGTTCATCTATGGCTACACCTTC
CASSLGPGDRFIYGYTF
>.|TRBV6-6|TRBJ1-4|TRBD1
TGTGCCAGCAGTTACTCGGACAGGGTTAATGAAAAACTGTTTTTT
CASSYSDRVNEKLFF
>.|TRBV27|TRBJ1-4|.
TGTGCCAGCAGCCCCCCCTCTGAAAAACTGTTTTTT
CASSPPSEKLFF
>.|TRBV5-4|TRBJ2-3|.
TGTGCCAGCAGCCGCAGTGGGGAGCAGTATTTT
CASSRSGEQYF
>few|TRBV13|TRBJ1-1|TRBD1
TGTGCCAGCAGCTTAGGAGGGGGCTGGACTGAAGCTTTCTTT
CASSLGGGWTEAFF
>.|TRBV25-1|TRBJ1-2|TRBD1
TGTGCCAGCAGCCTAGTAATAGGGACAGCATATGGCTACACCTTC
CASSLVIGTAYGYTF
>.|TRBV29-1|TRBJ1-2|.
TGCAGCGTTAATCGGGACGGCGGGGGCTACACCTTC
CSVNRDGGGYTF
>.|TRBV7-2|TRBJ2-7|.
TGTGCCAGCAGCAGCGGCGCCTCGTCCTACGAGCAGTACTTC
CASSSGASSYEQYF
>.|TRBV5-4|TRBJ1-1|.
TGTGCCAGCACCCTTGACCCAGGGAACACTGAAGCTTTCTTT
CASTLDPGNTEAFF
>.|TRBV29-1|TRBJ2-7|.
TGCAGCGTTGAAGGCCAGGGGTACGAGCAGTACTTC
CSVEGQGYEQYF
>.|TRBV2|TRBJ1-4|.
TGTGCCAGCAGTCCGTTGGGGTCTAATGAAAAACTGTTTTTT
CASSPLGSNEKLFF
>.|TRBV7-3|TRBJ2-1|TRBD2
TGTGCCAGCAGCTTCCATGGGAGGGTAGCGGGGACTTACAATGAGCAGTTCTTC
CASSFHGRVAGTYNEQFF
>few|TRBV18|TRBJ1-1|.
TGTGCCAGCTCACCACGGATGAACACTGAAGCTTTCTTT
CASSPRMNTEAFF
>.|TRBV18|TRBJ1-3|TRBD1
TGTGCCAGCTCACCGGACAGGGCGGACACCATATATTTT
CASSPDRADTIYF
>.|TRBV2|TRBJ1-1|TRBD1
TGTGCCAGCAGTGAACAGGGGGCGCGTGGCGGCACTGAAGCTTTCTTT
CASSEQGARGGTEAFF
>.|TRBV29-1|TRBJ1-2|.
TGCAGCGTGGCCGACAGGCCCCGCTATGGCTACACCTTC
CSVADRPRYGYTF
>.|TRBV28|TRBJ2-7|.
TGTGCCAGCAGTTTACCGACAGACGGAGGTTCCTACGAGCAGTACTTC
CASSLPTDGGSYEQYF
>.|TRBV19|TRBJ1-2|TRBD1
TGTGCCAGTACTCCGACCGGGGACAGGTCCTATGGCTACACCTTC
CASTPTGDRSYGYTF
>.|TRBV25-1|TRBJ2-7|.
TGTGCCAGCAGTGGAGGGTACGAGCAGTACTTC
CASSGGYEQYF
>.|TRBV10-3|TRBJ1-2|.
TGTGCCATCAGTGACTTGGACTGGAAATATGGCTACACCTTC
CAISDLDWKYGYTF
>.|TRBV30|TRBJ2-1|.
TGTGCCTGGAGTGTGACTGTCGACCCCCAGCCCCATGAGCAGTTCTTC
CAWSVTVDPQPHEQFF
>.|TRBV7-2|TRBJ1-2|.
TGTGCCAGCAGCTTCGGGGCAAGCTATGGCTACACCTTC
CASSFGASYGYTF
>once|TRBV15|TRBJ2-2|.
TGTGCCACCAGCAGAGTCCCGGCCCAGGGCCCCGGGGAGCTGTTTTTT
CATSRVPAQGPGELFF
>.|TRBV7-8|TRBJ2-2|.
TGTGCCAGCAGCTCAGACCCCAGGGTCACCGGGGAGCTGTTTTTT
CASSSDPRVTGELFF
>.|TRBV5-6|TRBJ2-5|.
TGTGCCAGCAGCACACCGACGGAAGAGACCCAGTACTTC
CASSTPTEETQYF
>.|TRBV14|TRBJ2-2|.
TGTGCCAGCAGCCGGTGGGGCCATGGGACGGTTACCGGGGAGCTGTTTTTT
CASSRWGHGTVTGELFF
>.|TRBV11-3|TRBJ2-2|.
TGTGCCAGTACGAACCGGGACTCGCTAACTCTAGCGACCGGGGAGCTGTTTTTT
CASTNRDSLTLATGELFF
>.|TRBV5-1|TRBJ1-2|.
TGCGCCAGCAGCCCCGACATGACAGGACCCTATGGCTACACCTTC
CASSPDMTGPYGYTF
>few|TRBV5-1|TRBJ2-7|.
TGCGCCAGCAGCTTGCCAGGGGGGTCCTACGAGCAGTACTTC
CASSLPGGSYEQYF